This entry lists 20 T cell receptor beta chains sequenced from one sample in a study of shared clonotypes between healthy human individuals. Repertoires were generated with immunoSEQ multiplex PCR, while TCRdb's copy carries only in-frame clones and drops some. The sample records 1.6 million or so clones, 96% being singletons. The sample comprised naive CD4+ T cells sorted from blood. As to subset: CD45RA+ positively selected. Receptor source: a man in his thirties or forties in good health.

The chain links TRBV11-2 to TRBJ1-1, with D tentatively TRBD1 (6 bases). V was cut by 5 bases and J by 1 base, with 14 bases left in between. CDR3 length equals 15 residues. Per the germline V gene, CDR1 is SGHAT and CDR2 is FQNNGV. CDR3 DNA: TGTGCCAGCAGCCGGTCAGGGGATTCGAACACTGAAGCTTTCTTT. This translates into CASSRSGDSNTEAFF.

This sequence joins TRBV10-3 and TRBJ1-5, with no clear D. Germline V gene sequence: CDR1 ENHRY, CDR2 SYGVKD. This CDR3 is 13 amino acids long. Trimming removed 6 bases from V and 1 base from J, with 7 bases in between. CDR3: CAIRRESNQPQHF. CDR3 coding DNA: TGTGCCATCAGGAGGGAAAGCAATCAGCCCCAGCATTTT.

The gene calls are TRBV10-3 and TRBJ1-5, with D possibly TRBD1 on 6 matching bases. Germline V lookup: CDR1 ENHRY, CDR2 SYGVKD. Trimming pared 9 bases from V and 3 bases from J, leaving 12 bases between. The CDR3 is 13 amino acids. The CDR3 nucleotides read TGTGCCATTACAGGGTCCCTCAATCAGCCCCAGCATTTT. Protein product: CAITGSLNQPQHF.

This clone has more than one count but fewer than ten. As DNA, the CDR3 is TGTGCCAGTAGTACCCGACCTACGGAGAGCAATCAGCCCCAGCATTTT. Residues: CASSTRPTESNQPQHF. The chain carries TRBV19 and TRBJ1-5; D not resolved. Trimming took off 4 bases at V and 1 base at J, with 14 bases between the two ends. This CDR3 contains 16 residues. Germline V gene lookup returns CDR1 LNHDA and CDR2 SQIVND (reference sequence).

CDR3 loop: CASSQGTGDLAEAFF. Written as DNA, the CDR3 is TGTGCCAGCTCACAAGGGACAGGGGATTTGGCTGAAGCTTTCTTT. This sequence joins TRBV18 and TRBJ1-1; 10 nucleotides align to TRBD1. With 4 bases clipped from V and 6 bases from J, the junction kept 8 bases outside the gene matches. The CDR3 is made up of 15 amino acids. CDR1 is KGHSH, CDR2 LQKENI, per germline.

V is TRBV7-3 and J is TRBJ1-2, with D uncertain. Germline V gene data show CDR1 as SGHTA and CDR2 as FQGTGA. V was cut by 0 bases and J by 7 bases, with 9 bases left in between. The CDR3 extends over 13 amino acids. The CDR3 spells CASSLTQSGGYTF. DNA of the CDR3: TGTGCCAGCAGCTTAACCCAAAGTGGTGGCTACACCTTC.

CDR3 loop: CASSLAPRLAGGTYEQYF. DNA of the CDR3: TGTGCCAGCAGCTTAGCCCCCCGGCTAGCGGGAGGAACCTACGAGCAGTACTTC. The V gene is TRBV7-6, the J gene TRBJ2-7, with 11 bases identical to TRBD2. The V segment lost 0 bases and the J segment 2 bases; nucleotides outside the gene matches: 9. This CDR3 has 18 residues. Germline lookup yields CDR1 SGHVS and CDR2 FNYEAQ.

V is TRBV5-4 and J is TRBJ1-1; D unresolved. CDR1 SGHNT and CDR2 YYREEE come from the germline V gene (reference sequence). CDR3 size: 13 residues. The V gene lost 3 bases and the J gene lost 0 bases, with 6 bases spanning the gap. The chain's CDR3 is CASSSLLNTEAFF. As DNA, the CDR3 is TGTGCCAGCAGCTCGCTCCTGAACACTGAAGCTTTCTTT.

This chain joins TRBV6-5 and TRBJ1-6, with 9 nucleotides matching TRBD1. Germline lookup yields CDR1 MNHEY and CDR2 SVGAGI. The CDR3 covers 13 residues. The V and J ends lost 10 bases and 6 bases, in that order; junction bases with no gene match: 4. This chain's CDR3 is CATGQGINSPLHF. The CDR3 bases are TGTGCCACCGGACAGGGGATTAATTCACCCCTCCACTTT.

This sequence joins TRBV25-1 and TRBJ2-1; TRBD2 agrees at 7 bases. The V and J ends lost 6 bases and 8 bases, in that order; junction bases with no gene match: 7. This CDR3 spans 13 amino acids. Per the germline V gene, CDR1 is MGHDK and CDR2 is SYGVNS. As DNA, the CDR3 is TGTGCCAGCAGACCAGTTGGGGGGGATGAGCAGTTCTTC. Its translation is CASRPVGGDEQFF.

The CDR3 sequence is CASSLSTLISTDTQYF. CDR3 coding DNA: TGTGCCAGCAGCTTGTCTACTTTGATCTCCACAGATACGCAGTATTTT. V is TRBV5-4 and J is TRBJ2-3; no definite D call. With 1 base removed from V and 2 bases from J, the gap between germline ends came to 14 bases. This CDR3 has 16 amino acids. Germline CDR1 SGHNT, CDR2 YYREEE (reference sequence).

The chain recombines TRBV7-2 with TRBJ1-1, with a tentative D call TRBD1 (5 bases). Per the germline V gene, CDR1 is SGHTA and CDR2 is FQGNSA. This CDR3 comprises 14 residues. Trimming removed 5 bases from V and 5 bases from J, with 15 bases in between. CDR3 loop: CASSPQPGRTEAFF. The CDR3 coding sequence is TGTGCCAGCAGCCCTCAACCAGGGAGAACTGAAGCTTTCTTT.

The chain combines TRBV7-2 with TRBJ1-1, with 7 bases identical to TRBD1. With V trimmed by 5 bases and J by 4 bases, 7 bases remained unmatched. CDR1 is SGHTA and CDR2 is FQGNSA in the germline V gene. The CDR3 has 14 residues. The CDR3 loop is CASSQGGWGTEAFF. The CDR3 DNA follows: TGTGCCAGCAGCCAAGGGGGCTGGGGCACTGAAGCTTTCTTT.

J is TRBJ2-1 and V is TRBV5-1; 8 bases agree with TRBD2. In germline, CDR1 is SGHRS, CDR2 YFSETQ. The CDR3 extends over 15 amino acids. Unmatched junction bases numbered 8, after V lost 1 base and J lost 8 bases. CDR3 sequence: CASSLFGRATDEQFF. The CDR3 DNA follows: TGCGCCAGCAGCTTGTTCGGGAGGGCCACGGATGAGCAGTTCTTC.

The chain uses TRBV5-4 and TRBJ2-3; perhaps TRBD1 as D (6 bases). Trimming took 0 bases from V and 5 from J, leaving 19 bases between them. The CDR3 runs 17 residues. Germline V gives CDR1 SGHNT, CDR2 YYREEE (reference sequence). The CDR3 sequence: CASSLEFWDTSEDTQYF. In DNA, the CDR3 is TGTGCCAGCAGCTTGGAGTTTTGGGACACCTCAGAAGATACGCAGTATTTT.

Turning to this clone: The same CDR3 also results from other DNA sequences found in this sample. The V call is TRBV10-1, the J call TRBJ2-3; D remains unclear. CDR1 WNHNN and CDR2 SYGVQD come from the germline V gene (reference sequence). The CDR3 is 11 residues long. Trimming took off 0 bases at V and 5 bases at J, with 0 bases between the two ends. CDR3 in amino acids: CASSESDTQYF. The CDR3 nucleotides are TGCGCCAGCAGTGAGTCAGATACGCAGTATTTT.

The rearrangement links TRBV18 to TRBJ1-3; D perhaps matches TRBD1 (6 bases). The germline V gene has CDR1 KGHSH and CDR2 LQKENI. The CDR3 length is 17 residues. V was trimmed by 6 bases and J by 2 bases, leaving 20 bases between them. The CDR3 loop reads CASSLNSGTPAGNTIYF. The CDR3 DNA reads TGTGCCAGCTCCCTTAACTCCGGGACACCAGCTGGAAACACCATATATTTT.

The chain carries TRBV11-2 and TRBJ1-5; D might be TRBD1 (5 bases). From germline, CDR1 is SGHAT and CDR2 FQNNGV. The germline V and J ends were trimmed by 3 bases and 9 bases, with 15 bases remaining between them. The CDR3 has 14 residues. The CDR3 nucleotides are TGTGCCAGCAGCTTTAGTCAGGGTGGAGGGCCCCAGCATTTT. It encodes CASSFSQGGGPQHF. Combining the CDR3 with reference TRBV11-2 and TRBJ1-5 gives the whole variable domain EAGVAQSPRYKIIEKRQSVAFWCNPISGHATLYWYQQILGQGPKLLIQFQNNGVVDDSQLPKDRFSAERLKGVDSTLKIQPAKLEDSAVYLCASSFSQGGGPQHFGDGTRLSIL.

The chain carries TRBV7-9 and TRBJ2-2; D may correspond to TRBD1 or TRBD2 (5 bases each). The CDR3 extends over 17 amino acids. CDR1 is SEHNR and CDR2 is FQNEAQ in the germline V gene (reference sequence). Trimming left V 1 base short and J 4 bases short, with 16 bases between. CDR3 bases: TGTGCCAGCAGCTTAGTTGGGACGGGGAGTGGCACCGGGGAGCTGTTTTTT. Translation: CASSLVGTGSGTGELFF.

Only a few counts were recorded for this clone. The CDR3 bases are TGTGCCAGCAGACCGACAGGTATTAACTATGGCTACACCTTC. Translated, it gives CASRPTGINYGYTF. The rearrangement joins TRBV7-9 to TRBJ1-2; perhaps TRBD1 as D (6 bases). V lost 6 bases to trimming and J lost 1 base, with 12 bases between them. The germline gives CDR1 SEHNR, CDR2 FQNEAQ (reference sequence). This CDR3 contains 14 residues.